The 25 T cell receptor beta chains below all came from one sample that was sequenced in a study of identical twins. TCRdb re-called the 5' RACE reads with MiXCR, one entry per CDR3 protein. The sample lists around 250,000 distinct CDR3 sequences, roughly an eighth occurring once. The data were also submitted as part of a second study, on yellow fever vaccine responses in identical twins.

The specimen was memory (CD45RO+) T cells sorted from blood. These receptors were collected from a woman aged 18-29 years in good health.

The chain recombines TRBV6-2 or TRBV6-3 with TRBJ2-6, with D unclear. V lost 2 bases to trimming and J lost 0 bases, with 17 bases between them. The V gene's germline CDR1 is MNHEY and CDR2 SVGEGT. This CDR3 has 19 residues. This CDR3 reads CASSYPGAETYSGANVLTF. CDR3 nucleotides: TGTGCCAGCAGTTACCCCGGTGCGGAAACCTACTCTGGGGCCAACGTCCTGACTTTC.

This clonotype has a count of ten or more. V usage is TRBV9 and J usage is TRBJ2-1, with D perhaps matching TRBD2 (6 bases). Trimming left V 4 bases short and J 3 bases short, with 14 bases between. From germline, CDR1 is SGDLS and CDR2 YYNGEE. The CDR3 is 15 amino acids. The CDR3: CASSPTSWDYNEQFF. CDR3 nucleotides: TGTGCCAGCAGCCCTACTAGCTGGGACTACAATGAGCAGTTCTTC.

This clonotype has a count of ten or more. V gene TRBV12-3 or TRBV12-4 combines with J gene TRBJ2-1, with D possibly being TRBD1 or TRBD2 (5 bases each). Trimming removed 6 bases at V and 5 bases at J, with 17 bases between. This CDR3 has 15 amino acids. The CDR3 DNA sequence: TGTGCCAGCAGCCCAGGGACGTTTCCCGACAATGAGCAGTTCTTC. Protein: CASSPGTFPDNEQFF.

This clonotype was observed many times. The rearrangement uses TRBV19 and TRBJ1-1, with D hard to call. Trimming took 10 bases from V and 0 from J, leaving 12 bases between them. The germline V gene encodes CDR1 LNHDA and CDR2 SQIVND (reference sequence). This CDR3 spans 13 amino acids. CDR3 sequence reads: CATAASLNTEAFF. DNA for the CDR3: TGTGCCACCGCAGCCAGTCTGAACACTGAAGCTTTCTTT.

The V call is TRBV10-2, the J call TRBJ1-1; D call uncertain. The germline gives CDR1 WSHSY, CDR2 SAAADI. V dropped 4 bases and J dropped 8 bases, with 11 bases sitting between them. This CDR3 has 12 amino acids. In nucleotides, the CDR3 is TGCGCCAGCAGTGCTAGAGTGAGAGAAGCTTTCTTT. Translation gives CASSARVREAFF.

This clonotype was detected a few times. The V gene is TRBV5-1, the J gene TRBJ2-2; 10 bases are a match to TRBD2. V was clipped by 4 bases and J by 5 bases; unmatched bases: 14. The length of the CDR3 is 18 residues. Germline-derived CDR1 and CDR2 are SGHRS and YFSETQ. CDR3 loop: CASSETIIAGGFTGELFF. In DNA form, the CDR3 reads TGCGCCAGCAGCGAAACAATCATAGCGGGAGGATTTACCGGGGAGCTGTTTTTT.

CDR3: CASSPRSGGSYNSPLHF. The CDR3, as DNA: TGTGCCAGCAGCCCCCGGTCAGGGGGCTCCTATAATTCACCCCTCCACTTT. The gene calls are TRBV9 and TRBJ1-6; 7 bases align to TRBD1. This CDR3 is 17 amino acids long. V gave up 4 bases and J gave up 0 bases; unmatched junction bases: 7. CDR1 is SGDLS and CDR2 is YYNGEE in the germline V gene.

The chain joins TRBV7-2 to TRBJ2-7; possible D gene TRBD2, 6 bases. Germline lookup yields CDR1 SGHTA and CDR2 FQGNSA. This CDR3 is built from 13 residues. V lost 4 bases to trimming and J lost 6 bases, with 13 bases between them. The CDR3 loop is CASSSVLGGEQYF. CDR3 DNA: TGTGCCAGCAGCTCCGTGCTCGGGGGCGAGCAGTACTTC.

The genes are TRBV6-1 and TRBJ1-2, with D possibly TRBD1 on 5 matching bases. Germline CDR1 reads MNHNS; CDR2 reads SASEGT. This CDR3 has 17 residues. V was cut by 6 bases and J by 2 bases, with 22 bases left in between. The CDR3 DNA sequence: TGTGCCAGCAGCCCAATTTCAGGGTCGACATCCAACTATGGCTACACCTTC. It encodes CASSPISGSTSNYGYTF.

This CDR3 is CAWSRDTEAFF. For the CDR3, the DNA is TGTGCCTGGAGTCGGGACACTGAAGCTTTCTTT. This chain connects TRBV30 to TRBJ1-1, with no clear D. The CDR3 runs to 11 residues. V gave up 2 bases and J gave up 3 bases, with 4 bases separating them. The germline V gene has CDR1 GTSNPN and CDR2 SVGIG (reference sequence).

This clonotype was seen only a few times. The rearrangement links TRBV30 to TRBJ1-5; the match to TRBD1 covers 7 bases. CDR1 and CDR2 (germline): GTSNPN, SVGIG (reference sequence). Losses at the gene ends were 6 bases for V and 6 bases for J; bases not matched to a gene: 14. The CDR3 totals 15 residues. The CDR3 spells CACQIESGGGQPQHF. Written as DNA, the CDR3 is TGTGCCTGCCAAATAGAGTCAGGGGGGGGTCAGCCCCAGCATTTT.

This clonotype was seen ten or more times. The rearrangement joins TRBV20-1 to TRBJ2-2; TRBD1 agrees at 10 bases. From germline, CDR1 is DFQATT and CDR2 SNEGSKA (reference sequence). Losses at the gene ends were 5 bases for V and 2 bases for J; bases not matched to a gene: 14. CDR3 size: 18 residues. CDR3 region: CSAPPLEGQGINTGELFF. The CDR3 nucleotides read TGCAGTGCTCCCCCGCTAGAGGGACAGGGGATAAACACCGGGGAGCTGTTTTTT.

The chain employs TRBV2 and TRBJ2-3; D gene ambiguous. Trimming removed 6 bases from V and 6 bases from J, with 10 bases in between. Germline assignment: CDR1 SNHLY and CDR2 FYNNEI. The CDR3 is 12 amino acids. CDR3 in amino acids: CASRFLSDTQYF. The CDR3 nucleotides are TGTGCCAGCAGATTTTTGTCCGATACGCAGTATTTT.

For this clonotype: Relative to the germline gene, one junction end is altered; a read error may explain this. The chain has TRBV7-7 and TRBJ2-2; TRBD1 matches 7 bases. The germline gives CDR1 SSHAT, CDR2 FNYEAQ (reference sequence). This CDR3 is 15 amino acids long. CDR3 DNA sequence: TGTGCTAGCAGCTTAGGGGGCACAGGCACCGGGGAGCTGTTTTTT. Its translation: CASSLGGTGTGELFF.

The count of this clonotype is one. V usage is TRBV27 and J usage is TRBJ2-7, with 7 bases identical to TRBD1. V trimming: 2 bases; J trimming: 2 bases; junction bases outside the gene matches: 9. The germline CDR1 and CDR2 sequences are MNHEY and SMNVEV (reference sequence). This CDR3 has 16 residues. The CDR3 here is CASSLEGRQGAYEQYF. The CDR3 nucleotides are TGTGCCAGCAGTTTAGAAGGTCGACAGGGAGCCTACGAGCAGTACTTC.

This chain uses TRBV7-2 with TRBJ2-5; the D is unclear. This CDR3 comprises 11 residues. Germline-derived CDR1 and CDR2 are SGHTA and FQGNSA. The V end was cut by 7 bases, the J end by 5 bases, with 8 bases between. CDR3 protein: CASTLSETQYF. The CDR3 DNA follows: TGTGCCAGCACCCTTAGCGAGACCCAGTACTTC.

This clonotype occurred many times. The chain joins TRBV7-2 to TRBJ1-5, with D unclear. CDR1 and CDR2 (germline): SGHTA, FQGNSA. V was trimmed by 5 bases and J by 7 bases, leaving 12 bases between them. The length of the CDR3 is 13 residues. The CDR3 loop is CASSLYTRQPQHF. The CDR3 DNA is TGTGCCAGCAGCCTATACACCCGACAGCCCCAGCATTTT.

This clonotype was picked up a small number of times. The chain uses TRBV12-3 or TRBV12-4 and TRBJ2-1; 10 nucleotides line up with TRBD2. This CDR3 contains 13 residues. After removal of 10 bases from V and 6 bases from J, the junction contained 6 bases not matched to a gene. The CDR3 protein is CAMGLAHLNEQFF. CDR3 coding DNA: TGTGCCATGGGACTAGCGCACCTCAATGAGCAGTTCTTC.

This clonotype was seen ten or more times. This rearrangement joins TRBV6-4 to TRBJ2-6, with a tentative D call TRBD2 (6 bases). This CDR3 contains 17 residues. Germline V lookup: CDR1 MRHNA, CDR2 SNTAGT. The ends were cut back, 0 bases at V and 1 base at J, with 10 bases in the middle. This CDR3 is CASSDSGDSSGANVLTF. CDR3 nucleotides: TGTGCCAGCAGTGACTCGGGGGACTCTTCTGGGGCCAACGTCCTGACTTTC.

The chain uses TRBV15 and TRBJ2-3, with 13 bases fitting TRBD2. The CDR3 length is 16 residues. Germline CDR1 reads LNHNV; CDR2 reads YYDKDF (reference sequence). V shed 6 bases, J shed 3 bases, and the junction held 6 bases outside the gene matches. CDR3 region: CATSSGLAGATDTQYF. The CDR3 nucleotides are TGTGCCACCAGTAGTGGACTAGCGGGAGCGACAGATACGCAGTATTTT.

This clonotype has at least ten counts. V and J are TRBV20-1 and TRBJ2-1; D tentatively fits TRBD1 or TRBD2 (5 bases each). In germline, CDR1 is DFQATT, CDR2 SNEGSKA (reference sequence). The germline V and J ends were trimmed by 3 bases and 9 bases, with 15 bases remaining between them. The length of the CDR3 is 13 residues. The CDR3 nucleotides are TGCAGTGCTAGCCGGCTGGGGGACGGTGAGCAGTTCTTC. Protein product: CSASRLGDGEQFF.

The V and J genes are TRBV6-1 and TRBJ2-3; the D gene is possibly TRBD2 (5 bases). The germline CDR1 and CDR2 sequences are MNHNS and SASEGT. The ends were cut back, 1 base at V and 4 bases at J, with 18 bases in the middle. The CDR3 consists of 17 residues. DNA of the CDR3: TGTGCCAGCAGTGAAGGGTGGGAAGGGAGAAGGGCAGATACGCAGTATTTT. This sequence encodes CASSEGWEGRRADTQYF.

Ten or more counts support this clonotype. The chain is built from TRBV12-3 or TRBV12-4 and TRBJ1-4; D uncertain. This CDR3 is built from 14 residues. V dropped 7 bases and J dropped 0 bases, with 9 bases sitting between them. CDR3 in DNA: TGTGCCAGCACTGCCCGCGCAACTAATGAAAAACTGTTTTTT. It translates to CASTARATNEKLFF.

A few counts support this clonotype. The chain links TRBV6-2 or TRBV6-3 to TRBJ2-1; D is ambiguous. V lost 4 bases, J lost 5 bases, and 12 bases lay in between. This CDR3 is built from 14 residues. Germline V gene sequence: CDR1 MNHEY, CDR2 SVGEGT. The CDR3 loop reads CASSFRLLNNEQFF. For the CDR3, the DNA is TGTGCCAGCAGTTTCAGGCTTCTAAACAATGAGCAGTTCTTC.

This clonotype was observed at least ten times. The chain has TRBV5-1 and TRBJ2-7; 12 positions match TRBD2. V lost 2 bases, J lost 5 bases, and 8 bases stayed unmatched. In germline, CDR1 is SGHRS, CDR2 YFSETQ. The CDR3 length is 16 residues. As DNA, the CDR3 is TGCGCCAGCAGCTTCTCAAGTGGGACTAGCGGGCACGAGCAGTACTTC. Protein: CASSFSSGTSGHEQYF. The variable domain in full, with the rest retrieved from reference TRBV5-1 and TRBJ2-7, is KAGVTQTPRYLIKTRGQQVTLSCSPISGHRSVSWYQQTPGQGLQFLFEYFSETQRNKGNFPGRFSGRQFSNSRSEMNVSTLELGDSALYLCASSFSSGTSGHEQYFGPGTRLTVT.